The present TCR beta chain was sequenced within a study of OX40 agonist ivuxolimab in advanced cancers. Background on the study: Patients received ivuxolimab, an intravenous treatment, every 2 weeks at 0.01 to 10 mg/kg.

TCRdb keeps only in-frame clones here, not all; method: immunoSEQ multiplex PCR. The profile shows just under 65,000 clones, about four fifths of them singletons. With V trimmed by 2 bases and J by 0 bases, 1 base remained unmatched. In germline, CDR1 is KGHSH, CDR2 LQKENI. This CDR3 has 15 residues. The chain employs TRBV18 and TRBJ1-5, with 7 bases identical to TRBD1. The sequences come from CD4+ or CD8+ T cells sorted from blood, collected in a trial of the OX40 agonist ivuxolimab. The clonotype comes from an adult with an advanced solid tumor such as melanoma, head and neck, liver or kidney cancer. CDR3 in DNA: TGTGCCAGCTCACCAGGACAGGATAGCAATCAGCCCCAGCATTTT. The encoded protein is CASSPGQDSNQPQHF.